A single sample is the source of the 14 T cell receptor beta chains below, sequenced in a study of shared clonotypes between healthy human individuals. Generated by immunoSEQ multiplex PCR, the TCRdb table keeps only in-frame clones and is missing some. The table shows some 2.1 million clones, with 93% occurring only once. Terminally differentiated effector memory CD45RA+ cells were excluded by CCR7 positive selection of CD45RO-negative cells. Sequencing input: naive CD8+ T cells from PBMCs. The receptors here all came from a man between 18 and 35 years old in good health. Some clones in this sample may be carry-over from other donors' samples.

The rearrangement joins TRBV13 to TRBJ1-2; D might be TRBD1 (5 bases). Trimming removed 8 bases from V and 8 bases from J, with 24 bases in between. The CDR3 has 15 amino acids. Germline-derived CDR1 and CDR2 are PRHDT and FYEKMQ (reference sequence). CDR3 DNA: TGTGCCAGCCAACTCTCAACGGGGGGAGCCGGAGGCTACACCTTC. Protein product: CASQLSTGGAGGYTF.

This chain joins TRBV28 and TRBJ1-4, with a tentative D call TRBD1 (5 bases). Germline assignment: CDR1 MDHEN and CDR2 SYDVKM. Trimming took off 6 bases at V and 7 bases at J, with 18 bases between the two ends. The CDR3 is made up of 15 amino acids. CDR3 DNA: TGTGCCAGCAGCCCAGTATCAGGGTCAGCTGAAAAACTGTTTTTT. Translation gives CASSPVSGSAEKLFF.

This chain connects TRBV10-3 to TRBJ2-7, with 10 bases aligning to TRBD1. CDR1 is ENHRY and CDR2 is SYGVKD in the germline V gene. Trimming took 5 bases from V and 5 from J; bases not matched to a gene: 3. The length of the CDR3 is 13 residues. CDR3 sequence reads: CAISKDRGDEQYF. DNA for the CDR3: TGTGCCATCAGTAAGGACAGGGGGGACGAGCAGTACTTC.

The chain combines TRBV6-1 with TRBJ1-2, with 7 bases matching TRBD1. Germline lookup yields CDR1 MNHNS and CDR2 SASEGT. The CDR3 has 12 amino acids. V was pared by 6 bases and J by 8 bases, with 6 bases of the junction left unmatched. The CDR3 DNA follows: TGTGCCAGCAGGGGGACAGAGAACGGCTACACCTTC. It translates to CASRGTENGYTF.

The chain has TRBV7-9 and TRBJ1-2; TRBD1 is a possible D gene (6 bases). Trimming took 1 base from V and 6 from J, leaving 12 bases between them. CDR1 is SEHNR and CDR2 is FQNEAQ in the germline V gene (reference sequence). The CDR3 length is 14 residues. The CDR3 reads CASSLDRARDGYTF. Here the CDR3 DNA reads TGTGCCAGCAGCTTAGACAGGGCCCGGGATGGCTACACCTTC.

Details on this clone: Other DNA sequences within the sample encode an identical CDR3. V is TRBV7-9 and J is TRBJ2-7; D unclear. This CDR3 comprises 13 residues. Trimming left V 0 bases short and J 3 bases short, with 6 bases between. Germline CDR1 reads SEHNR; CDR2 reads FQNEAQ (reference sequence). The CDR3 sequence: CASSLAGVYEQYF. The DNA of the CDR3 is TGTGCCAGCAGCTTAGCGGGTGTCTACGAGCAGTACTTC.

The genes are TRBV4-3 and TRBJ2-7; 10 bases line up with TRBD2. Germline V gene lookup returns CDR1 LGHNA and CDR2 YSLEER. The ends lost 4 bases at V and 7 bases at J; junction bases unmatched: 10. This CDR3 region has 15 residues. The CDR3 region has the DNA TGCGCCAGCAGCCGACTGCTAGCGGGAGACGCTGAGCAGTACTTC. Translated, it gives CASSRLLAGDAEQYF.

As DNA, the CDR3 is TGTGCCAGCAGCCCTAGCGGGAGGGTACTCGAGCAGTACTTC. Protein sequence: CASSPSGRVLEQYF. The chain is built from TRBV2 and TRBJ2-7; TRBD2 aligns across 12 bases. Germline assignment: CDR1 SNHLY and CDR2 FYNNEI. Trimming removed 6 bases from V and 6 bases from J; junction bases left unmatched: 6. The CDR3 covers 14 residues.

V usage is TRBV10-3 and J usage is TRBJ2-2, with 9 bases lining up with TRBD1. J was trimmed by 5 bases and V by 10 bases; bases with no gene match: 5. This CDR3 is built from 13 residues. Germline V gene data show CDR1 as ENHRY and CDR2 as SYGVKD. The CDR3 region has the DNA TGTGCCACCGGGACAGGGTCGACCGGGGAGCTGTTTTTT. Amino acids: CATGTGSTGELFF.

This sequence joins TRBV28 and TRBJ2-5; a possible D gene is TRBD1 (6 bases). Germline assignment: CDR1 MDHEN and CDR2 SYDVKM. This CDR3 region has 13 residues. Trimming stripped 4 bases from V and 3 bases from J, with 9 bases between. The CDR3 DNA follows: TGTGCCAGCAGTTACAGGGCAAAAGAGACCCAGTACTTC. Translated, it gives CASSYRAKETQYF.

This clone was seen just once. The chain links TRBV6-5 to TRBJ2-3, with D maybe TRBD2 (6 bases). The germline CDR1 and CDR2 sequences are MNHEY and SVGAGI. V lost 6 bases and J 0 bases, leaving 13 bases between the germline ends. CDR3 length: 15 residues. The CDR3, as DNA: TGTGCCAGCAGCCGGCGGGGACTTAGCACAGATACGCAGTATTTT. This encodes CASSRRGLSTDTQYF.

This chain joins TRBV27 and TRBJ1-2, with a weak D call TRBD1 (6 bases). Germline values: CDR1 MNHEY, CDR2 SMNVEV (reference sequence). Trimming pared 7 bases from V and 5 bases from J, leaving 14 bases between. The CDR3 spans 13 residues. The CDR3 coding sequence is TGTGCCAGCACCGGGAAGGGGGGGTATGGCTACACCTTC. Its protein is CASTGKGGYGYTF.

This chain joins TRBV6-5 and TRBJ1-1, with D perhaps matching TRBD1 (5 bases). There are 16 residues in the CDR3. From germline, CDR1 is MNHEY and CDR2 SVGAGI. The V end lost 0 bases, the J end lost 6 bases, and 17 bases lay between the germline ends. CDR3 sequence: CASSYSTGRERAEAFF. In nucleotides, the CDR3 is TGTGCCAGCAGTTACTCTACAGGCCGAGAAAGGGCTGAAGCTTTCTTT.

This sequence joins TRBV7-9 and TRBJ1-2; D gene ambiguous. V lost 5 bases and J 4 bases, leaving 11 bases between the germline ends. The CDR3 extends over 13 amino acids. CDR1 is SEHNR and CDR2 is FQNEAQ in the germline V gene (reference sequence). The CDR3 sequence: CASSAKETYGYTF. In DNA form, the CDR3 reads TGTGCCAGCAGCGCTAAGGAAACCTATGGCTACACCTTC.